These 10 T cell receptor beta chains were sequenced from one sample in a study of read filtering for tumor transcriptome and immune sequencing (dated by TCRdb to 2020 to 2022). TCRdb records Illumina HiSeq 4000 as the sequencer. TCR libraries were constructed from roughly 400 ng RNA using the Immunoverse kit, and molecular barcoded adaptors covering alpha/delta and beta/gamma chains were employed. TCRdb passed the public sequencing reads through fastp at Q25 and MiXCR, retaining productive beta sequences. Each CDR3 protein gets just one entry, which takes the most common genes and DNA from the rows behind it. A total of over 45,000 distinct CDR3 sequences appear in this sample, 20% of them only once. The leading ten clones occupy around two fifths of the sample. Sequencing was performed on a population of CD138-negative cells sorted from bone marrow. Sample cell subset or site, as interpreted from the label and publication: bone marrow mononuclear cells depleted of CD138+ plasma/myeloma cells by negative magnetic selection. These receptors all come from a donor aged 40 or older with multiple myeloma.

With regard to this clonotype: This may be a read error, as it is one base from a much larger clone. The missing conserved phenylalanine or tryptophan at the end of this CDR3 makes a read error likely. The CDR3 loop reads CASSQEEAGANVLTL. The CDR3, as DNA: TGCGCCAGCAGCCAAGAAGAGGCTGGGGCCAACGTCCTGACTCTC. This chain connects TRBV4-3 to TRBJ2-6; D remains unclear. V was clipped by 0 bases and J by 2 bases, with 5 bases between them. CDR1 LGHNA and CDR2 YSLEER come from the germline V gene. CDR3 size: 15 residues.

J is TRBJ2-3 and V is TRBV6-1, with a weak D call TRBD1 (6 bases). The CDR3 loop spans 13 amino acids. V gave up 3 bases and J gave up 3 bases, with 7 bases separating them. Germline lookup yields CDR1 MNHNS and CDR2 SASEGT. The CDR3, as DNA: TGTGCCAGCAGTGATACAGGGACAGATACGCAGTATTTT. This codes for CASSDTGTDTQYF.

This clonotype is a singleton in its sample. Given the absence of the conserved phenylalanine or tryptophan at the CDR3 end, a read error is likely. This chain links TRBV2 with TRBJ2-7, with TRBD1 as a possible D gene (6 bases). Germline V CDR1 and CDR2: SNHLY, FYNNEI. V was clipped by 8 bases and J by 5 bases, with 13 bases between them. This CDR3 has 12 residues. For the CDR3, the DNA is TGTGCCAGCGCCGGCAGGGGCAACGAGCAGTACCTC. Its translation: CASAGRGNEQYL.

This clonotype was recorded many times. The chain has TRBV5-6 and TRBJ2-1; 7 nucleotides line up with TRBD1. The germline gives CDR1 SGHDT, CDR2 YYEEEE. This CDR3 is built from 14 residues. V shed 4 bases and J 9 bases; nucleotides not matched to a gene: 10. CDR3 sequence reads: CASSTLQGYSEQFF. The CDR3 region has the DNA TGTGCCAGCAGCACCCTACAGGGGTATAGTGAGCAGTTCTTC.

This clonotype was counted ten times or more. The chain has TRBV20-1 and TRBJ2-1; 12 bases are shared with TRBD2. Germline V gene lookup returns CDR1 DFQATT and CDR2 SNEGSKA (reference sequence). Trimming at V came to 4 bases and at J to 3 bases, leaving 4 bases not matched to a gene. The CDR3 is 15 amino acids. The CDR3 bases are TGCAGTGCTAAAGGACTAGCGGGACTCTACAATGAGCAGTTCTTC. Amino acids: CSAKGLAGLYNEQFF.

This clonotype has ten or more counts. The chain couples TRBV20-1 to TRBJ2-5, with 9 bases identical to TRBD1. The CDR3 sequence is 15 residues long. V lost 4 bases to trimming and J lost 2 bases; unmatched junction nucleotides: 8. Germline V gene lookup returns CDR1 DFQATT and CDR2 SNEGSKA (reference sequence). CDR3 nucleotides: TGCAGTGCTAAAGTCCCGGGACAGGGTCAAGAGACCCAGTACTTC. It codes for CSAKVPGQGQETQYF.

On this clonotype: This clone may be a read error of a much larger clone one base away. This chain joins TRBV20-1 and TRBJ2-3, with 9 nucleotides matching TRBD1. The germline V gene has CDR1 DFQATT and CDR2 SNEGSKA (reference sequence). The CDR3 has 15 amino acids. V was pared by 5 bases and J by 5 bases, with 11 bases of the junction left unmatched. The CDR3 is CSAGTGTGFVDTQYF. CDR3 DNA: TGCAGTGCTGGTACCGGGACAGGGTTTGTAGATACGCAGTATTTT.

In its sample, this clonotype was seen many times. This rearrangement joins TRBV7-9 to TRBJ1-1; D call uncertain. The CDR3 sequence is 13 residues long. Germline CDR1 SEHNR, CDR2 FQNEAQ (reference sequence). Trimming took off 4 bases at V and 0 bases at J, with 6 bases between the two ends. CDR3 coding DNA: TGTGCCAGCAGCTCGAGAATGAACACTGAAGCTTTCTTT. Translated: CASSSRMNTEAFF.

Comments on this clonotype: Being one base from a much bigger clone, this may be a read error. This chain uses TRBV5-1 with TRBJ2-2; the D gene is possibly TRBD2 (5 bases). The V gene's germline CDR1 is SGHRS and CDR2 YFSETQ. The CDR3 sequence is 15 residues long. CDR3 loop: CASSLVTQNTGELLF. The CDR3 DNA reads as TGCGCCAGCAGCTTGGTTACCCAAAACACCGGGGAGCTGCTTTTT.

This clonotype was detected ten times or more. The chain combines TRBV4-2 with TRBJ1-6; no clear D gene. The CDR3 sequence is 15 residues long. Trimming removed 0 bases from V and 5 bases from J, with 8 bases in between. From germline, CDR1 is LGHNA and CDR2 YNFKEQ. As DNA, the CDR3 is TGTGCCAGCAGCCAAGATCTGCAGGATAATTCACCCCTCCACTTT. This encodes CASSQDLQDNSPLHF.